The entry below describes one T cell receptor (beta chain). These data are taken from a study of blood T cell repertoires in COVID-19. As for the study in general: PBMCs, B-cell-depleted T cells, or T cells were the source of the cDNA or gDNA that made up the material.

Repertoires were generated with immunoSEQ multiplex PCR, while TCRdb's copy carries only in-frame clones and drops some. The top ten hold approximately 16% of the sample, which has 120,000 or so clones, over 75% seen once. CDR1 and CDR2 (germline): SEHNR, FQNEAQ (reference sequence). V lost 5 bases and J lost 8; bases outside the gene matches: 5. CDR3 length: 12 amino acids. The origin of this receptor is an elderly woman with active or convalescent COVID-19. The specimen was peripheral blood. The rearrangement joins TRBV7-9 to TRBJ1-1; 7 nucleotides match TRBD1. The CDR3 loop is CASSQGVGEAFF. The CDR3 nucleotides read TGTGCCAGCAGCCAGGGGGTTGGAGAAGCTTTCTTT.